A selection of T cell receptor beta chains follows, all from one sample in a study of regulatory T cells in long-lasting Graves disease. MiXCR, applied by TCRdb to the multiplex PCR reads, yields one record per CDR3 protein. The sample has roughly 410,000 distinct CDR3 sequences; 15% are singletons. These data were likewise used in another study, on T cells in Graves' hyperthyroidism and ophthalmopathy.

Source: peripheral blood mononuclear cells (PBMCs), taken at new diagnosis, from a patient treated with antithyroid drugs. The receptors originated from a woman in her 40s with Graves disease. Both conserved end residues are part of each CDR3. D genes are given only for firm matches. Only some rows state a clone size, as once, few, many or a class for expanded clones.

j_gene: TRBJ2-3
d_gene: .
len: 16
v_gene: TRBV18
abundance: many
CDR3nt: TGTGCCAGCTCCCCCTCTCTAGCGACTAGCACAGATACGCAGTATTTT
CDR3aa: CASSPSLATSTDTQYF

j_gene: TRBJ1-5
d_gene: .
len: 17
v_gene: TRBV4-1
abundance: .
CDR3nt: TGCGCCAGCAGCCACACCGGGGGGGGGTATAGCAATCAGCCCCAGCATTTT
CDR3aa: CASSHTGGGYSNQPQHF

j_gene: TRBJ2-7
d_gene: TRBD2
len: 15
v_gene: TRBV4-3
abundance: .
CDR3nt: TGCGCCAGCAGCCAAAATCTCGGGAGGGCCTACGAGCAGTACTTC
CDR3aa: CASSQNLGRAYEQYF

j_gene: TRBJ2-1
d_gene: TRBD2
len: 15
v_gene: TRBV7-9
abundance: .
CDR3nt: TGTGCCAGCAGCAATGGACTAGCGGGAGTTTGGGAGCAGTTCTTC
CDR3aa: CASSNGLAGVWEQFF

j_gene: TRBJ2-3
d_gene: .
len: 16
v_gene: TRBV28
abundance: many
CDR3nt: TGTGCCAGCAGTTTTCGGCAGGGGGACTACACAGATACGCAGTATTTT
CDR3aa: CASSFRQGDYTDTQYF

j_gene: TRBJ1-5
d_gene: TRBD1
len: 13
v_gene: TRBV27
abundance: .
CDR3nt: TGTGCCAGCAAGGGACAGGGGCATCAGCCCCAGCATTTT
CDR3aa: CASKGQGHQPQHF

j_gene: TRBJ2-2
d_gene: .
len: 15
v_gene: TRBV20-1
abundance: few
CDR3nt: TGCAGTGCTAGACCTTCAGGGGCGAGGACCGGGGAGCTGTTTTTT
CDR3aa: CSARPSGARTGELFF

j_gene: TRBJ2-3
d_gene: .
len: 14
v_gene: TRBV5-1
abundance: many
CDR3nt: TGCGCCAGCAGCTTGACGAGTGGCGCAGATACGCAGTATTTT
CDR3aa: CASSLTSGADTQYF

j_gene: TRBJ2-1
d_gene: TRBD2
len: 16
v_gene: TRBV28
abundance: many
CDR3nt: TGTGCCAGCAGCCACGCATCAGCGGGAGGGCCCAATGAGCAGTTCTTC
CDR3aa: CASSHASAGGPNEQFF

j_gene: TRBJ2-1
d_gene: .
len: 17
v_gene: TRBV29-1
abundance: many
CDR3nt: TGCAGCGTTGATCCCCATGCGTCGACATGGAGGGACAATGGGCAGTTCTTC
CDR3aa: CSVDPHASTWRDNGQFF

j_gene: TRBJ2-2
d_gene: .
len: 14
v_gene: TRBV20-1
abundance: few
CDR3nt: TGCAGTGCTAGACAGGGAAAGGACACCGGGGAGCTGTTTTTT
CDR3aa: CSARQGKDTGELFF

j_gene: TRBJ1-2
d_gene: .
len: 15
v_gene: TRBV28
abundance: many
CDR3nt: TGTGCCAGCAGTTTAGTTGGCAGATTCCCATATGGCTACACCTTC
CDR3aa: CASSLVGRFPYGYTF

j_gene: TRBJ2-7
d_gene: .
len: 12
v_gene: TRBV5-4
abundance: few
CDR3nt: TGTGCCAGCAGCCCTGACCTGGGGGAGCAGTACTTC
CDR3aa: CASSPDLGEQYF

j_gene: TRBJ2-3
d_gene: TRBD2
len: 21
v_gene: TRBV28
abundance: many
CDR3nt: TGTGCCAGCAGTGGAAGGGGGCAAAGGCTAGCGGGAGTCCTTAGCACAGATACGCAGTATTTT
CDR3aa: CASSGRGQRLAGVLSTDTQYF

j_gene: TRBJ2-5
d_gene: .
len: 15
v_gene: TRBV5-6
abundance: many
CDR3nt: TGTGCCAGCAGCCCCCCCTCAGGGACACAAGAGACCCAGTACTTC
CDR3aa: CASSPPSGTQETQYF

j_gene: TRBJ2-1
d_gene: TRBD2
len: 17
v_gene: TRBV20-1
abundance: few
CDR3nt: TGCAGTGCTAGAGATGAAGGGACTAGCGGGGTCGCACGGGCGCAGTTCTTC
CDR3aa: CSARDEGTSGVARAQFF

j_gene: TRBJ1-5
d_gene: .
len: 15
v_gene: TRBV10-2
abundance: few
CDR3nt: TGCGCCAGCAGTGAGCCCGACATATACAATCAGCCCCAGCATTTT
CDR3aa: CASSEPDIYNQPQHF

j_gene: TRBJ1-2
d_gene: .
len: 15
v_gene: TRBV28
abundance: many
CDR3nt: TGTGCCAGCAGGTCCGGGACTCCTATACTATATGGCTACACCTTC
CDR3aa: CASRSGTPILYGYTF

j_gene: TRBJ2-1
d_gene: .
len: 14
v_gene: TRBV14
abundance: .
CDR3nt: TGTGCCAGCAGCCAAGGGTCCGGGTACAATGAGCAGTTCTTC
CDR3aa: CASSQGSGYNEQFF

j_gene: TRBJ2-5
d_gene: .
len: 15
v_gene: TRBV5-4
abundance: many
CDR3nt: TGTGCCAGCAGACCTACTCGGGAAGTCCAAGAGACCCAGTACTTC
CDR3aa: CASRPTREVQETQYF

j_gene: TRBJ1-1
d_gene: .
len: 14
v_gene: TRBV28
abundance: many
CDR3nt: TGTGCCAGCAGCGCTCCGGGACGTAACACTGAAGCTTTCTTT
CDR3aa: CASSAPGRNTEAFF

j_gene: TRBJ2-7
d_gene: TRBD1
len: 16
v_gene: TRBV20-1
abundance: few
CDR3nt: TGCAGTGCTAGAGATGTGCTGGGACAGGGGTCCTACGAGCAGTACTTC
CDR3aa: CSARDVLGQGSYEQYF

j_gene: TRBJ2-1
d_gene: .
len: 12
v_gene: TRBV12-5
abundance: many
CDR3nt: TGTGCTAGTGGTCTAGGAGCGAATGAGCAGTTCTTC
CDR3aa: CASGLGANEQFF

j_gene: TRBJ2-7
d_gene: .
len: 15
v_gene: TRBV20-1
abundance: .
CDR3nt: TGCAGTGCTAGCGGTGACACGGGGGAAGCCTACGAGCAGTACTTC
CDR3aa: CSASGDTGEAYEQYF

j_gene: TRBJ1-1
d_gene: .
len: 13
v_gene: TRBV7-9
abundance: .
CDR3nt: TGTGCCAGCACCGTTGTGTCAGGCTCCAAAGCTTTCTTT
CDR3aa: CASTVVSGSKAFF

j_gene: TRBJ2-2
d_gene: .
len: 12
v_gene: TRBV29-1
abundance: many
CDR3nt: TGCAGCGTTGGGCTGAACACCGGGGAGCTGTTTTTT
CDR3aa: CSVGLNTGELFF

j_gene: TRBJ2-1
d_gene: TRBD2
len: 14
v_gene: TRBV9
abundance: many
CDR3nt: TGTGCCAGCAGCGTAGGCGGGAGTAGGAATGAGCAGTTCTTC
CDR3aa: CASSVGGSRNEQFF

j_gene: TRBJ2-1
d_gene: TRBD2
len: 15
v_gene: TRBV12-3/TRBV12-4
abundance: many
CDR3nt: TGTGCCAGCACTCGACTAGCGGGATATTACAATGAGCAGTTCTTC
CDR3aa: CASTRLAGYYNEQFF

j_gene: TRBJ2-1
d_gene: TRBD2
len: 16
v_gene: TRBV20-1
abundance: many
CDR3nt: TGCAGTGCGAGAGGTGGGACTAGCGGGACGGTTGATGAGCAGTTCTTC
CDR3aa: CSARGGTSGTVDEQFF

j_gene: TRBJ2-3
d_gene: TRBD2
len: 19
v_gene: TRBV28
abundance: many
CDR3nt: TGTGCCAGCAGTTGGGGACTAGCGGGAGAAGTTCCGACCACAGATACGCAGTATTTT
CDR3aa: CASSWGLAGEVPTTDTQYF

j_gene: TRBJ2-3
d_gene: TRBD2
len: 18
v_gene: TRBV28
abundance: many
CDR3nt: TGTGCCAGCAGTTTTGAGGTCGCGGGAGGGCCTAAAGGAGATACGCAGTATTTT
CDR3aa: CASSFEVAGGPKGDTQYF

j_gene: TRBJ1-4
d_gene: .
len: 14
v_gene: TRBV7-8
abundance: many
CDR3nt: TGTGCCAGCAGCATCAGTGCAACTAATGAAAAACTGTTTTTT
CDR3aa: CASSISATNEKLFF

j_gene: TRBJ2-1
d_gene: .
len: 16
v_gene: TRBV27
abundance: many
CDR3nt: TGTGCCAGCAGTTTAGATTCGACGAGCTCCTACAATGAGCAGTTCTTC
CDR3aa: CASSLDSTSSYNEQFF

j_gene: TRBJ2-7
d_gene: .
len: 12
v_gene: TRBV3-1
abundance: many
CDR3nt: TGTGCCAGCAGCCAAGGGCTAGCGATGCAGTACTTC
CDR3aa: CASSQGLAMQYF

j_gene: TRBJ2-6
d_gene: TRBD1
len: 19
v_gene: TRBV7-6
abundance: .
CDR3nt: TGTGCCAGCAGCCATCCCGGATGGACAGGCAGCTCTGGGGCCAACGTCCTGACTTTC
CDR3aa: CASSHPGWTGSSGANVLTF

j_gene: TRBJ1-1
d_gene: .
len: 11
v_gene: TRBV12-3/TRBV12-4
abundance: many
CDR3nt: TGTGCCAGCACCCTTGAGGGTTGGCCTTTCTTT
CDR3aa: CASTLEGWPFF

j_gene: TRBJ2-7
d_gene: .
len: 16
v_gene: TRBV14
abundance: few
CDR3nt: TGTGCCAGCAGCCCCTTGGGTAGCGGAACCGCCTACGAGCAGTACTTC
CDR3aa: CASSPLGSGTAYEQYF

j_gene: TRBJ1-2
d_gene: .
len: 13
v_gene: TRBV5-1
abundance: many
CDR3nt: TGCGCCAGCAGCCCTTCAGGGGAGCGCGGCTACACCTTC
CDR3aa: CASSPSGERGYTF

j_gene: TRBJ2-2
d_gene: TRBD2
len: 17
v_gene: TRBV24-1
abundance: many
CDR3nt: TGTGCCACCAGTGATTTTAGTTTTAGCGGGAGCACCGGGGAGCTGTTTTTT
CDR3aa: CATSDFSFSGSTGELFF

j_gene: TRBJ2-2
d_gene: TRBD1
len: 18
v_gene: TRBV5-1
abundance: many
CDR3nt: TGCGCCAGCAGCCAAGGAACAGGGGATCACTTGGGCACCGGGGAGCTGTTTTTT
CDR3aa: CASSQGTGDHLGTGELFF

j_gene: TRBJ2-1
d_gene: TRBD1
len: 14
v_gene: TRBV30
abundance: many
CDR3nt: TGTGCCTGGAGTGGTGGGACAGGGGTGAATGAGCAGTTCTTC
CDR3aa: CAWSGGTGVNEQFF

j_gene: TRBJ1-2
d_gene: .
len: 14
v_gene: TRBV18
abundance: few
CDR3nt: TGTGCCAGCTCACCACCGGCAGATAACTATGGCTACACCTTC
CDR3aa: CASSPPADNYGYTF